The 20 T cell receptor beta chains presented below share a single source sample, sequenced in a study of OX40 agonist ivuxolimab in advanced cancers. Here immunoSEQ multiplex PCR was the method, and the copy in TCRdb shows in-frame clones only, minus some. The table has fewer than 90,000 clones, about 90% seen once. The sequences come from CD4+ or CD8+ T cells sorted from blood, collected in a trial of the OX40 agonist ivuxolimab. The receptors were sampled from an adult with an advanced solid tumor such as melanoma, head and neck, liver or kidney cancer.

The chain uses TRBV4-1 and TRBJ2-1, with a possible D match to TRBD2 (5 bases). V lost 1 base, J lost 3 bases, and 10 bases lay in between. There are 15 residues in the CDR3. The germline V gene encodes CDR1 MGHRA and CDR2 YSYEKL. CDR3 nucleotides: TGCGCCAGCAGCCAAGGGGAGAATGACTACAATGAGCAGTTCTTC. Encoded protein: CASSQGENDYNEQFF.

The V gene is TRBV7-2, the J gene TRBJ2-3, with D perhaps TRBD2 (6 bases). This CDR3 spans 14 amino acids. Germline CDR1 SGHTA, CDR2 FQGNSA. Trimming removed 2 bases from V and 2 bases from J, with 8 bases in between. CDR3 nucleotide sequence: TGTGCCAGCAGCTTAAGGGACTTCACAGATACGCAGTATTTT. Translated: CASSLRDFTDTQYF.

This chain connects TRBV11-2 to TRBJ2-7; D uncertain. CDR3 length: 11 amino acids. Germline values: CDR1 SGHAT, CDR2 FQNNGV. Trimming took off 0 bases at V and 7 bases at J, with 4 bases between the two ends. CDR3 nucleotide sequence: TGTGCCAGCAGCTTAGAGGGAGAGCAGTACTTC. Residues: CASSLEGEQYF.

The CDR3 DNA reads TGTGCCAGCACCGGAAGGGACAGGGTGGATGGCTACACCTTC. Translated, it gives CASTGRDRVDGYTF. The genes are TRBV5-4 and TRBJ1-2; 9 bases fit TRBD1. The CDR3 length is 14 residues. CDR1 SGHNT and CDR2 YYREEE come from the germline V gene (reference sequence). The junction had 9 bases not matched to a gene; V was cut back by 6 bases and J by 6 bases.

The chain combines TRBV7-3 with TRBJ2-1; D is ambiguous. Germline values: CDR1 SGHTA, CDR2 FQGTGA. With 5 bases removed from V and 5 bases from J, the gap between germline ends came to 10 bases. The CDR3 covers 13 residues. CDR3 in DNA: TGTGCCAGCAGCAATACGTTGGACAATGAGCAGTTCTTC. The encoded protein is CASSNTLDNEQFF.

The chain is built from TRBV28 and TRBJ2-2; TRBD1 matches 9 bases. Germline lookup yields CDR1 MDHEN and CDR2 SYDVKM. CDR3 length equals 15 residues. V shed 6 bases, J shed 5 bases, and the junction held 7 bases outside the gene matches. The CDR3 nucleotides are TGTGCCAGCAGATTAGGACAGGGGAGAACCGGGGAGCTGTTTTTT. Residues: CASRLGQGRTGELFF.

The gene calls are TRBV2 and TRBJ2-7; D is ambiguous. Germline CDR1 SNHLY, CDR2 FYNNEI. Trimming removed 6 bases at V and 9 bases at J, with 12 bases between. The CDR3 length is 11 residues. CDR3 protein: CASSPHGVQYF. CDR3 in DNA: TGTGCCAGCAGCCCACATGGGGTGCAGTACTTC.

The chain links TRBV25-1 to TRBJ2-2; a possible D gene is TRBD1 (6 bases). Trimming removed 5 bases from V and 0 bases from J, with 10 bases in between. The CDR3 has 15 amino acids. CDR1 MGHDK and CDR2 SYGVNS come from the germline V gene. The CDR3 here is CASSTRTANTGELFF. Here the CDR3 DNA reads TGTGCCAGCAGTACCCGGACAGCGAACACCGGGGAGCTGTTTTTT.

The CDR3 region is CASSPTQGVVPYGYTF. The CDR3 bases are TGTGCCAGTAGTCCCACCCAGGGGGTAGTCCCCTATGGCTACACCTTC. V usage is TRBV19 and J usage is TRBJ1-2, with 7 bases matching TRBD1. There are 16 residues in the CDR3. Germline CDR1 LNHDA, CDR2 SQIVND (reference sequence). V shed 5 bases, J shed 4 bases, and the junction held 13 bases outside the gene matches.

This chain joins TRBV28 and TRBJ1-4, with D tentatively TRBD1 (5 bases). The germline gives CDR1 MDHEN, CDR2 SYDVKM. The germline V and J ends were trimmed by 6 bases and 4 bases, with 9 bases remaining between them. The CDR3 covers 13 residues. CDR3 nucleotides: TGTGCCAGCAGGGGGGGTTTTAATGAAAAACTGTTTTTT. This sequence encodes CASRGGFNEKLFF.

The chain employs TRBV6-1 and TRBJ1-2, with D possibly matching TRBD1 (6 bases). This CDR3 comprises 13 residues. The germline V gene encodes CDR1 MNHNS and CDR2 SASEGT. The CDR3 here is CASVGLGGHGYTF. The DNA of the CDR3 is TGTGCGTCGGTCGGGCTTGGGGGGCATGGCTACACCTTC.

This sequence joins TRBV15 and TRBJ1-1; D remains unclear. Trimming cost V 0 bases and J 0 bases, with 5 bases left between them. This CDR3 is 14 amino acids long. CDR1 and CDR2 (germline): LNHNV, YYDKDF (reference sequence). The CDR3 here is CATSRDTLNTEAFF. DNA of the CDR3: TGTGCCACCAGCAGAGATACGTTGAACACTGAAGCTTTCTTT.

The V gene is TRBV19, the J gene TRBJ1-1, with TRBD1 as a possible D gene (6 bases). The CDR3 totals 15 residues. Germline V gives CDR1 LNHDA, CDR2 SQIVND (reference sequence). Trimming took off 7 bases at V and 2 bases at J, with 17 bases between the two ends. CDR3 protein: CASTNQGGHNTEAFF. The CDR3, as DNA: TGTGCCAGTACCAATCAAGGGGGACACAACACTGAAGCTTTCTTT.

This chain joins TRBV7-2 and TRBJ2-7; D gene unclear. This CDR3 has 12 residues. Per germline, CDR1 SGHTA and CDR2 FQGNSA. V dropped 5 bases and J dropped 2 bases, with 7 bases sitting between them. The CDR3 protein is CASSMGTYEQYF. The CDR3 DNA is TGTGCCAGCAGCATGGGGACCTACGAGCAGTACTTC.

The J gene is TRBJ1-2, the V gene TRBV11-2; D remains ambiguous. V was clipped by 5 bases and J by 3 bases, with 10 bases between them. CDR1 and CDR2 (germline): SGHAT, FQNNGV. The CDR3 contains 13 residues. The CDR3 DNA sequence: TGTGCCAGCAGCCTAAATGGGGACTATGGCTACACCTTC. As protein: CASSLNGDYGYTF.

V is TRBV4-3 and J is TRBJ1-3, with a tentative D call TRBD1 (5 bases). In germline, CDR1 is LGHNA, CDR2 YSLEER. The CDR3 is made up of 15 amino acids. V shed 0 bases and J shed 4 bases, with 10 bases lying between them. CDR3 region: CASSQDGGSGNTIYF. CDR3 DNA: TGCGCCAGCAGCCAAGATGGGGGGTCAGGAAACACCATATATTTT.

This clone was picked up one time. The chain has TRBV27 and TRBJ2-1, with D possibly matching TRBD2 (6 bases). V lost 5 bases and J lost 4, with 21 bases in between. CDR3 length equals 17 residues. Germline CDR1 reads MNHEY; CDR2 reads SMNVEV (reference sequence). CDR3 DNA sequence: TGTGCCAGCAGTGGGTCCGGGACTCCTCTCCCGTACAATGAGCAGTTCTTC. As protein: CASSGSGTPLPYNEQFF.

The chain couples TRBV4-2 to TRBJ1-1; tentatively, D is TRBD1 (6 bases). This CDR3 comprises 18 residues. V dropped 4 bases and J dropped 0 bases, with 21 bases sitting between them. Per germline, CDR1 LGHNA and CDR2 YNFKEQ. This CDR3 reads CASSPITGHPRMNTEAFF. In DNA, the CDR3 is TGTGCCAGCAGCCCAATTACGGGACACCCACGCATGAACACTGAAGCTTTCTTT.

This sequence joins TRBV2 and TRBJ2-3, with 14 positions matching TRBD2. Germline V CDR1 and CDR2: SNHLY, FYNNEI. Losses at the gene ends were 5 bases for V and 4 bases for J; bases not matched to a gene: 5. The CDR3 runs to 16 residues. Here the CDR3 DNA reads TGTGCCAGCAGTACCGGGACTAGCGGGAGCGCAGATACGCAGTATTTT. This sequence encodes CASSTGTSGSADTQYF.

The rearrangement links TRBV30 to TRBJ2-2, with TRBD2 identical over 7 bases. With V trimmed by 1 base and J by 6 bases, 2 bases remained unmatched. CDR1 is GTSNPN, CDR2 SVGIG, per germline (reference sequence). This CDR3 contains 13 residues. The CDR3 DNA is TGTGCCTGGAGTGCTAGCGGTGCCGGGGAGCTGTTTTTT. This translates into CAWSASGAGELFF.